This TCR beta chain was identified in a study of blood T cell repertoires in COVID-19. Study summary: COVID-19 samples, acute and convalescent, were from the United States, Italy and Spain. T cells, B-cell-depleted T cells, or PBMCs provided the cDNA or gDNA that served as material.

Germline CDR1 and CDR2: LNHDA and SQIVND (reference sequence). Germline trimming cut 6 bases from V and 3 bases from J; bases unmatched to any gene: 1. This CDR3 is 13 amino acids long. TCRdb keeps only in-frame clones here, not all; method: immunoSEQ multiplex PCR. The table has about 100,000 clones, 85% seen once. The clonotype originates from a human donor in a cohort sampled during active COVID-19. The gene calls are TRBV19 and TRBJ2-3, with 9 bases aligning to TRBD1. Source material: peripheral blood. In nucleotides, the CDR3 is TGTGCCAGTAGGGACAGGGGAACAGATACGCAGTATTTT. Its translation: CASRDRGTDTQYF. Drawing the rest from reference TRBV19 and TRBJ2-3, the complete variable domain is DGGITQSPKYLFRKEGQNVTLSCEQNLNHDAMYWYRQDPGQGLRLIYYSQIVNDFQKGDIAEGYSVSREKKESFPLTVTSAQKNPTAFYLCASRDRGTDTQYFGPGTRLTVL.